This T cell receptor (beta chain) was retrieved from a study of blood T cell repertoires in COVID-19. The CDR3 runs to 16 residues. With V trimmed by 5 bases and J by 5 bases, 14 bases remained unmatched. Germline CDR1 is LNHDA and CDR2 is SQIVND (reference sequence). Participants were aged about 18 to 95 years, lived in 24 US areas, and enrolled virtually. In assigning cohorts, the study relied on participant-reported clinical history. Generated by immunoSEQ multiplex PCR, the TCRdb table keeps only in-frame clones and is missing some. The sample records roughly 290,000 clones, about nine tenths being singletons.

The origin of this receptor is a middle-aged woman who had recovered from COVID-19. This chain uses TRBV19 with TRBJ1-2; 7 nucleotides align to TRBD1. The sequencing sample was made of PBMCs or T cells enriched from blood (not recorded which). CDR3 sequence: CASSPRQGRQLYGYTF. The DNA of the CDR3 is TGTGCCAGTAGTCCCCGACAGGGAAGGCAATTGTATGGCTACACCTTC.